Given below is one T cell receptor beta chain in context. Repertoires were generated with immunoSEQ multiplex PCR, while TCRdb's copy carries only in-frame clones and drops some. The sample records about 280,000 clones, around 85% being singletons. This sample is part of a study of blood T cell repertoires in COVID-19. Study in general: PBMCs, B-cell-depleted T cells, or T cells were the source of the cDNA or gDNA that made up the material.

V was shortened by 0 bases and J by 5 bases, with 11 bases between the two germline ends. The CDR3 covers 15 residues. CDR1 and CDR2 from the germline V gene are PRHDT and FYEKMQ (reference sequence). Participants had their cohort set by participant-reported clinical history. The V call is TRBV13, the J call TRBJ2-1; possibly TRBD2 for D (6 bases). What was sequenced was PBMCs or T cells enriched from blood (not recorded which). The source is a woman between 35 and 50 years old who had recovered from COVID-19. This CDR3 reads CASSLGPGANNEQFF. CDR3 DNA: TGTGCCAGCAGCTTAGGACCGGGAGCGAACAATGAGCAGTTCTTC. The variable domain in full, with the rest retrieved from reference TRBV13 and TRBJ2-1, is AAGVIQSPRHLIKEKRETATLKCYPIPRHDTVYWYQQGPGQDPQFLISFYEKMQSDKGSIPDRFSAQQFSDYHSELNMSSLELGDSALYFCASSLGPGANNEQFFGPGTRLTVL.